This T cell receptor beta chain was identified in a study of blood T cell repertoires in COVID-19. Study overall: Spain, Italy and the United States supplied samples that represented acute and convalescent COVID-19. Sources were T cells, B-cell-depleted T cells, or PBMCs; the material itself was cDNA or gDNA.

Per the authors' pipeline: For nucleated cells, counts were estimated from reference gene primer amplification. Clones were read by immunoSEQ multiplex PCR, and TCRdb kept only the in-frame ones, dropping some. V, J and clone size are those of that table, while D and trimming were read from the DNA. This table holds around 100,000 clones, 75% to 90% found once. From germline, CDR1 is LNHNV and CDR2 YYDKDF (reference sequence). This CDR3 has 14 residues. V lost 0 bases and J 6 bases, leaving 12 bases between the germline ends. The TCR was taken from a human donor in a cohort sampled during active or convalescent COVID-19. The sequenced sample was peripheral blood. V gene TRBV15 combines with J gene TRBJ2-7; a weak D match, TRBD2 (5 bases). The CDR3 protein is CATSREVAAGEQYF. The CDR3 DNA reads TGTGCCACCAGCAGAGAAGTCGCCGCGGGCGAGCAGTACTTC.